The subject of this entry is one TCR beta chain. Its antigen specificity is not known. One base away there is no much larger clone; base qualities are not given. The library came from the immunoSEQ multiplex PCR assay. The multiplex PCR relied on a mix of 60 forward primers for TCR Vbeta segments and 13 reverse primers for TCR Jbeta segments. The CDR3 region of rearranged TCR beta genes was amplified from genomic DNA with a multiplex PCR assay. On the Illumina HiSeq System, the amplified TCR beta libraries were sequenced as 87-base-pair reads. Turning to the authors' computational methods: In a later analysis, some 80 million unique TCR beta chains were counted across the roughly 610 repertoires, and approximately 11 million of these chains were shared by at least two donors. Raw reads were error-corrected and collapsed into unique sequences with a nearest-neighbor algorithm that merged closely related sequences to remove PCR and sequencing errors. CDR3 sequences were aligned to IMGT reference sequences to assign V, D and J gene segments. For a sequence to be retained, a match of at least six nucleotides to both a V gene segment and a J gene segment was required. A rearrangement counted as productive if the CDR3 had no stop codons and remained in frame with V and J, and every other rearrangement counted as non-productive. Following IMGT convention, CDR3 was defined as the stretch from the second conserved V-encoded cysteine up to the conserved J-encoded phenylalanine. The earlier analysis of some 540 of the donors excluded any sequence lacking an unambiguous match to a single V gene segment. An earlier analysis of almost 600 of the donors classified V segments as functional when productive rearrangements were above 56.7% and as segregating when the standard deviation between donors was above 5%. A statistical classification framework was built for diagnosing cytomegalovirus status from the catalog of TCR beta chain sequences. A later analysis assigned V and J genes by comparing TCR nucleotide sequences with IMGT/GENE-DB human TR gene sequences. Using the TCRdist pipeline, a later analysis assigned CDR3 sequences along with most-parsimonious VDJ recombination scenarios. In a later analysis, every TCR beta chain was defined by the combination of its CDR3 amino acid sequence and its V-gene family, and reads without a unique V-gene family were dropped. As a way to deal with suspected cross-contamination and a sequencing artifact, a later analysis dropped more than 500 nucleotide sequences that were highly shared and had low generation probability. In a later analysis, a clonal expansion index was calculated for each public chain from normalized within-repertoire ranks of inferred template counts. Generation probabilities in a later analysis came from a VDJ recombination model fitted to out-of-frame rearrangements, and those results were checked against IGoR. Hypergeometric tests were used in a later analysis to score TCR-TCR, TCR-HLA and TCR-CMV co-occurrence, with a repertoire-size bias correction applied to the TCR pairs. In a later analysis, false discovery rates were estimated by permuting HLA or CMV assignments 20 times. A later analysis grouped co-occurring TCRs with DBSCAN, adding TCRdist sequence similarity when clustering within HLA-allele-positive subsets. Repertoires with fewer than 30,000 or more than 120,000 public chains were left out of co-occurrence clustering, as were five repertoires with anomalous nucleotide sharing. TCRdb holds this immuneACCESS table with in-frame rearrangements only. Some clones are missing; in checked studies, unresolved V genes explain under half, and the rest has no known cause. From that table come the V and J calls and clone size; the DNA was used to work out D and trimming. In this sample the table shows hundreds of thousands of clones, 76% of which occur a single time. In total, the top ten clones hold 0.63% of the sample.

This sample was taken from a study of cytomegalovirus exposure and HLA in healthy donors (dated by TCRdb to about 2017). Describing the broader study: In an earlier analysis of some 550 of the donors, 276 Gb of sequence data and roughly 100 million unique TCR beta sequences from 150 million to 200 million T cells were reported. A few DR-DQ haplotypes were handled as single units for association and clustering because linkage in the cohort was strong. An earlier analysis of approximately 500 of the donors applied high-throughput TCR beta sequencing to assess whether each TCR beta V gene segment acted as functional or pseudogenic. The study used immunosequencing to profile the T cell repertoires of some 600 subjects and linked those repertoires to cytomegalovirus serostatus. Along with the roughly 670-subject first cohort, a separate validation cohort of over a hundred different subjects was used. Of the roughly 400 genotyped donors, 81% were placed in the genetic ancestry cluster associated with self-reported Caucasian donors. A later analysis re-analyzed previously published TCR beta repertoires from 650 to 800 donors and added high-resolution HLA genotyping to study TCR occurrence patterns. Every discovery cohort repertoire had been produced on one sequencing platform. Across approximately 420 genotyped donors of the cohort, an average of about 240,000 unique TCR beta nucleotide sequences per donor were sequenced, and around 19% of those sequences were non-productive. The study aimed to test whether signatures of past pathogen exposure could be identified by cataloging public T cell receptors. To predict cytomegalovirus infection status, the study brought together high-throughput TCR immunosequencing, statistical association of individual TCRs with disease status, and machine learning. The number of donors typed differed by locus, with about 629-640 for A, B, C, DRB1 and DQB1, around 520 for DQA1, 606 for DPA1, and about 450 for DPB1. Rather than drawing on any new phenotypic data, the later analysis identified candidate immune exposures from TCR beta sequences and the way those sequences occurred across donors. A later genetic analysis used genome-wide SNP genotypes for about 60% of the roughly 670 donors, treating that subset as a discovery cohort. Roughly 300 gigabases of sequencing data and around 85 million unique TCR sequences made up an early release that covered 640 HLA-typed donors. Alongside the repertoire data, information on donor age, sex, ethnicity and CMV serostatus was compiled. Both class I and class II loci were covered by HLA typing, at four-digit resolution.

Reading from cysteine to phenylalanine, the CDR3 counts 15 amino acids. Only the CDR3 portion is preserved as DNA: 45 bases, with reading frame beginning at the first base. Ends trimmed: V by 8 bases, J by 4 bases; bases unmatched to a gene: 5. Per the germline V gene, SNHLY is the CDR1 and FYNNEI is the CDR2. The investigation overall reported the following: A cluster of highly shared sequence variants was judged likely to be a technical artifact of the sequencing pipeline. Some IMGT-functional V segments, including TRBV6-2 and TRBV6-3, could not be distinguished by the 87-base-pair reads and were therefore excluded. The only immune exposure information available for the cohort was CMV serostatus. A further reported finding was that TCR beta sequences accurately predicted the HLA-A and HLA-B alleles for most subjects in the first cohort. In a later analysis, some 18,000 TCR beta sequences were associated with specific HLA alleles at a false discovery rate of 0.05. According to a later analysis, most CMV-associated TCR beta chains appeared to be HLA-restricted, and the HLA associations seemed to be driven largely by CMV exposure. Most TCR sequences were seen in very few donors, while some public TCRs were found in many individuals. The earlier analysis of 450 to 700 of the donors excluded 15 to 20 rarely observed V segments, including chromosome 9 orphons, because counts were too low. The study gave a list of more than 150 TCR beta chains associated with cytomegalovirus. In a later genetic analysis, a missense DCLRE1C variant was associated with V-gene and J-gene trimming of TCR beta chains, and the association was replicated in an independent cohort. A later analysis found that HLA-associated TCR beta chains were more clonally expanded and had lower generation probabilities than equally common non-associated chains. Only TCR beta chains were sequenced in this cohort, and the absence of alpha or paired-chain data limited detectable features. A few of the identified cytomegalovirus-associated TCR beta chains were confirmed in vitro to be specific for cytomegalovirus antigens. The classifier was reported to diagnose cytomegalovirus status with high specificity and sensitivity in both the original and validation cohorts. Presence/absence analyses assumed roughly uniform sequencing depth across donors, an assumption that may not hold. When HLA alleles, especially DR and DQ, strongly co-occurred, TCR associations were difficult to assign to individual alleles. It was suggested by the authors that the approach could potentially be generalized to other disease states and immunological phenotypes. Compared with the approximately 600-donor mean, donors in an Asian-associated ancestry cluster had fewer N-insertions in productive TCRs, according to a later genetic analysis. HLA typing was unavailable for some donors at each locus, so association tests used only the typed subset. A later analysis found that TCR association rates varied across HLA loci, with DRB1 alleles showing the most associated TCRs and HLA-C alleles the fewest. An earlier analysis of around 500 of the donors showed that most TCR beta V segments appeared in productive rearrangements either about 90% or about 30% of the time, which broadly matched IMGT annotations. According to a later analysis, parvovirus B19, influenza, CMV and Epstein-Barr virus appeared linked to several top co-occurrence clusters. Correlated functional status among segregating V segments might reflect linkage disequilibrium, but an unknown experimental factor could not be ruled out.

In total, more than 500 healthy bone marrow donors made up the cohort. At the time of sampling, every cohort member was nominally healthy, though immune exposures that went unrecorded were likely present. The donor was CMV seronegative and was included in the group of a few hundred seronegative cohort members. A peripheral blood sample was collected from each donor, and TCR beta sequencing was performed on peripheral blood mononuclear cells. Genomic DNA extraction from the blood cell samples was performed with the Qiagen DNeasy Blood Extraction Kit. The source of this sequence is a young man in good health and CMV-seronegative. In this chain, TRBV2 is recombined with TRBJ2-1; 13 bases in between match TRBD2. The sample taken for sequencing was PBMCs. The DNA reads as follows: TGTGCCAGCCGAGGGACTAGCGGGATATACAATGAGCAGTTCTTC. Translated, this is CASRGTSGIYNEQFF.